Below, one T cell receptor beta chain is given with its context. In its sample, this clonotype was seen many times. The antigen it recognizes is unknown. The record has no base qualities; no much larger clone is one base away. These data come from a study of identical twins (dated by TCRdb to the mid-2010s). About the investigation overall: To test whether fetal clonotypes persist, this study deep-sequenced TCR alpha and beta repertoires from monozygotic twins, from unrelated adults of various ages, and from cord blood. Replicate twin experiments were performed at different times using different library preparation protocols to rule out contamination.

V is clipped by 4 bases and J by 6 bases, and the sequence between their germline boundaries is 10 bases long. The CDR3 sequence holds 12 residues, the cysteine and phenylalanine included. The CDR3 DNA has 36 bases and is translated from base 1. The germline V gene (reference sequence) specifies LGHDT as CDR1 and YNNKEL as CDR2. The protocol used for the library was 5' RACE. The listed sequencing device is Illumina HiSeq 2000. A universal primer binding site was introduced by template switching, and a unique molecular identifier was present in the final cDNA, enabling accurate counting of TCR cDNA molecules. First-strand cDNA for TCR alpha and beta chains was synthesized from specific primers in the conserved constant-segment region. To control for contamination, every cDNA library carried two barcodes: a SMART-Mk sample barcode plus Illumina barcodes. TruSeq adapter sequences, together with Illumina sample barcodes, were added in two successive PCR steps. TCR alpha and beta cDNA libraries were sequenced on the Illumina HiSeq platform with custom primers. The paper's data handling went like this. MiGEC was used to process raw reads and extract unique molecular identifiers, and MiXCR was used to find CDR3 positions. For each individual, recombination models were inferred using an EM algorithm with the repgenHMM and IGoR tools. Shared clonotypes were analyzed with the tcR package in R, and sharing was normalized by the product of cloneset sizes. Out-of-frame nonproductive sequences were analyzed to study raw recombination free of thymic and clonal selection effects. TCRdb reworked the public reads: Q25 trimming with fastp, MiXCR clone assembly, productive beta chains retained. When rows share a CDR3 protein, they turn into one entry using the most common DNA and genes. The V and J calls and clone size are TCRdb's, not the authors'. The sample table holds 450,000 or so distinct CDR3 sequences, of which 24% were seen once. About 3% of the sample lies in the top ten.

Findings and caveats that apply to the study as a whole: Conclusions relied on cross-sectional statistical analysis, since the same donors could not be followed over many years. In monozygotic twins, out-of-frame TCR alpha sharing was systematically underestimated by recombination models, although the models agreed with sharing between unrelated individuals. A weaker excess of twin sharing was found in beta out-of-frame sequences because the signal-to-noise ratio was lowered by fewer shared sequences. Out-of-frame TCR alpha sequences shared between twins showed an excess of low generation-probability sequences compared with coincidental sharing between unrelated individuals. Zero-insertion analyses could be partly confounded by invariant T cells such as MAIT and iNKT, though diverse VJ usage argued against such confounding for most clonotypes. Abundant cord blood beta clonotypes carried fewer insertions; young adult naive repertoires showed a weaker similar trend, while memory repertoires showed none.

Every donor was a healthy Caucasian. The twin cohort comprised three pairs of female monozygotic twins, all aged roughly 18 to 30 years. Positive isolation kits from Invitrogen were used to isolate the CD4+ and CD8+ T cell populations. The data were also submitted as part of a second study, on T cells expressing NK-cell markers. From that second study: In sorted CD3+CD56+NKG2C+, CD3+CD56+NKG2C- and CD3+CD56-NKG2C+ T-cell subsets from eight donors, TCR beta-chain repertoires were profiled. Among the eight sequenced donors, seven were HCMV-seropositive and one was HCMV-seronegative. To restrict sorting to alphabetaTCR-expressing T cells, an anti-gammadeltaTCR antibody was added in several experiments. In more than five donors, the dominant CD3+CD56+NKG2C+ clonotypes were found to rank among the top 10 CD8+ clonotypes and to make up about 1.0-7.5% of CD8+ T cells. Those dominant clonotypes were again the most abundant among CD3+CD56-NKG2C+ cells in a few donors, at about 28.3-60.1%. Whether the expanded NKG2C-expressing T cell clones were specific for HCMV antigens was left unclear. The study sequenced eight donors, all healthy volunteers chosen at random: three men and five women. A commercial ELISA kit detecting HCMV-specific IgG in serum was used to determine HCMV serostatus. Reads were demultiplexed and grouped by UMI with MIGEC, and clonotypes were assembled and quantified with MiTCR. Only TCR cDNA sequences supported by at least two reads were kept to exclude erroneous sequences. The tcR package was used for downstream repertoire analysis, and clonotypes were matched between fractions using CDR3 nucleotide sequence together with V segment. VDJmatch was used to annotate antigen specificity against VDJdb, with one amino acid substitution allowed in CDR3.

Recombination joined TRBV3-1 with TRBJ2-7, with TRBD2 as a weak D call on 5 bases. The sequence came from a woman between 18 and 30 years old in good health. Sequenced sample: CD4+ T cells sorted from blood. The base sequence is TGTGCCAGCAGCCCTACTAGTCGCGAGCAGTACTTC. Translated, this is CASSPTSREQYF.